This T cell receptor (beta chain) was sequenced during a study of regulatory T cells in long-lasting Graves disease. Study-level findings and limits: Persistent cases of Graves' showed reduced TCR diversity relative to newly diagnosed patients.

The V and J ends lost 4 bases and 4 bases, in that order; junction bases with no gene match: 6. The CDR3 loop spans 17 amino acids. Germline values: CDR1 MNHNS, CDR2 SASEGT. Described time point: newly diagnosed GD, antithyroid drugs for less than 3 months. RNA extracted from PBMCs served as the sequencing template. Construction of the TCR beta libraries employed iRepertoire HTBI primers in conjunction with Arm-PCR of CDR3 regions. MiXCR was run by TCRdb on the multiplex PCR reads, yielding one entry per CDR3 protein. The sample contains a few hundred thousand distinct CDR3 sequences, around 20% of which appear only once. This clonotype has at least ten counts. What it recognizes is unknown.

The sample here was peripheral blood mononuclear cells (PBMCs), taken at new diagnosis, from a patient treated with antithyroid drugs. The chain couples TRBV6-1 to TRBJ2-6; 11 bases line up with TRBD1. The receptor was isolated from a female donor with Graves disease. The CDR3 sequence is CASSARTGGGGANVLTF. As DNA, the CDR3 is TGTGCCAGCAGTGCACGGACAGGGGGCGGCGGGGCCAACGTCCTGACTTTC.